Listed below are T cell receptor beta chains from one sample, sequenced in a study of cytomegalovirus exposure and HLA in healthy donors. Generated by immunoSEQ multiplex PCR, the TCRdb table keeps only in-frame clones and is missing some. The sample's table shows about 150,000 clones. The source material was PBMCs. All receptors come from a woman in her 50s in good health and CMV-seronegative. Both conserved end residues are part of each CDR3. The D gene is left open where the match is weak.

D,V,J,CDR3,DNA
-,TRBV5-4,TRBJ1-5,CASSFITVNSNQPQHF,TGTGCCAGCAGCTTCATAACGGTTAATAGCAATCAGCCCCAGCATTTT
-,TRBV23-1,TRBJ1-1,CANTVEGHTNTEAFF,TGCGCCAATACTGTTGAAGGACACACCAACACTGAAGCTTTCTTT
TRBD2,TRBV5-1,TRBJ2-7,CASSLVTSGIYEQYF,TGCGCCAGCAGCTTGGTTACCAGCGGGATTTACGAGCAGTACTTC
TRBD2,TRBV6-7,TRBJ2-3,CASSYSTRTSGRFGTDTQYF,TGTGCCAGCAGTTACTCGACCCGGACTAGCGGGAGATTCGGCACAGATACGCAGTATTTT
-,TRBV6-5,TRBJ2-7,CASTRTGGNEQYF,TGTGCCAGTACTCGGACCGGCGGGAATGAGCAGTACTTC
TRBD2,TRBV29-1,TRBJ2-1,CSVGAPGGPSYNEQFF,TGCAGCGTGGGGGCCCCGGGGGGGCCCTCCTACAATGAGCAGTTCTTC
TRBD1,TRBV7-3,TRBJ1-1,CASSPDRETEAFF,TGTGCCAGCAGCCCTGACAGGGAGACTGAAGCTTTCTTT
TRBD1,TRBV28,TRBJ1-4,CASSGIDRGEKLFF,TGTGCCAGCAGCGGAATTGACAGGGGGGAAAAACTGTTTTTT
TRBD1,TRBV29-1,TRBJ2-1,CSVRTGGYNEQFF,TGCAGCGTTCGGACAGGGGGTTACAATGAGCAGTTCTTC
TRBD2,TRBV27,TRBJ2-7,CASSFSGGVTAYEQYF,TGTGCCAGCAGTTTTTCCGGGGGGGTGACAGCCTACGAGCAGTACTTC
-,TRBV19,TRBJ1-2,CASSPLTSNYGYTF,TGTGCCAGTAGTCCCCTGACATCTAACTATGGCTACACCTTC
-,TRBV9,TRBJ2-7,CASSQGGEQYF,TGTGCCAGCAGCCAGGGGGGCGAGCAGTACTTC
-,TRBV7-2,TRBJ2-5,CASSLTQRQQETQYF,TGTGCCAGCAGCCTGACACAGCGACAGCAAGAGACCCAGTACTTC
TRBD2,TRBV5-1,TRBJ2-7,CASRPGGAPEQYF,TGCGCCAGCAGGCCCGGGGGGGCCCCCGAGCAGTACTTC
-,TRBV9,TRBJ1-1,CASSEEGGRPEAFF,TGTGCCAGCAGCGAGGAGGGGGGGCGCCCTGAAGCTTTCTTT
TRBD1,TRBV9,TRBJ2-5,CASSGSGTEIPEETQYF,TGTGCCAGCAGCGGATCCGGGACAGAAATACCTGAAGAGACCCAGTACTTC
TRBD2,TRBV25-1,TRBJ2-1,CASSELAVYNEQFF,TGTGCCAGCAGTGAACTAGCGGTCTACAATGAGCAGTTCTTC
TRBD2,TRBV30,TRBJ2-1,CAWSVLSGRDSGFGNEQFF,TGTGCCTGGAGTGTACTTAGCGGGAGGGATAGCGGGTTTGGAAATGAGCAGTTCTTC
-,TRBV29-1,TRBJ2-5,CSVGRQPQETQYF,TGCAGCGTTGGGCGGCAGCCCCAAGAGACCCAGTACTTC
-,TRBV6-5,TRBJ1-1,CASRAQGRNTEAFF,TGTGCCAGCAGGGCGCAGGGAAGGAACACTGAAGCTTTCTTT
-,TRBV9,TRBJ1-6,CASSVGGGVSYNSPLHF,TGTGCCAGCAGCGTAGGGGGAGGGGTCTCCTATAATTCACCCCTCCACTTT
TRBD1,TRBV4-3,TRBJ2-2,CASSPLAGQGVVGELFF,TGCGCCAGCAGCCCCCTTGCGGGACAGGGGGTTGTCGGGGAGCTGTTTTTT
-,TRBV5-6,TRBJ1-3,CASSLGDTIYF,TGTGCCAGCAGCTTAGGGGACACCATATATTTT
TRBD2,TRBV5-3,TRBJ2-3,CARSLRLAGGTDTQYF,TGTGCCAGAAGCTTGCGGCTAGCGGGGGGCACAGATACGCAGTATTTT
TRBD1,TRBV7-9,TRBJ2-3,CASSYRDRGDTQYF,TGTGCCAGCAGCTACCGAGACAGGGGAGATACGCAGTATTTT
-,TRBV28,TRBJ2-7,CASSRRVHEQYF,TGTGCCAGCAGTCGCAGGGTCCACGAGCAGTACTTC
-,TRBV2,TRBJ2-3,CAIRQSEPDTQYF,TGTGCCATCCGACAGTCCGAGCCAGATACGCAGTATTTT
-,TRBV6-6,TRBJ2-3,CASNGRDLGTDTQYF,TGTGCCAGCAATGGCCGGGACTTAGGCACAGATACGCAGTATTTT
TRBD1,TRBV7-2,TRBJ2-7,CASSLGLGTVDEQYF,TGTGCCAGCAGCTTAGGGCTAGGGACAGTTGACGAGCAGTACTTC
TRBD1,TRBV5-1,TRBJ2-3,CASSQRQGAGFTDTQYF,TGCGCCAGCAGCCAAAGACAGGGGGCTGGGTTCACAGATACGCAGTATTTT
TRBD2,TRBV2,TRBJ2-1,CASSKLSPTSGRGLSSYNEQFF,TGTGCCAGCAGTAAACTCTCCCCGACTAGCGGGAGGGGACTAAGCTCCTACAATGAGCAGTTCTTC
TRBD1,TRBV7-2,TRBJ2-2,CASSFRGPNTGELFF,TGTGCCAGCAGCTTCAGGGGGCCGAACACCGGGGAGCTGTTTTTT
TRBD1,TRBV27,TRBJ2-7,CASSLSQGVYYEQYF,TGTGCCAGCAGTTTAAGTCAGGGGGTGTACTACGAGCAGTACTTC
TRBD2,TRBV5-8,TRBJ2-2,CASSLAGGWTGELFF,TGTGCCAGCAGCTTAGCGGGGGGCTGGACCGGGGAGCTGTTTTTT
-,TRBV9,TRBJ2-2,CASKNRENTGELFF,TGTGCCAGCAAAAATCGGGAAAACACCGGGGAGCTGTTTTTT
-,TRBV7-2,TRBJ2-3,CASSFHALASSTDTQYF,TGTGCCAGCAGCTTCCATGCCCTAGCGTCTAGCACAGATACGCAGTATTTT
-,TRBV28,TRBJ1-5,CASSRWEGRGNQPQHF,TGTGCCAGCTCCCGCTGGGAGGGGAGAGGCAATCAGCCCCAGCATTTT